This record looks at one TCR beta chain sequence and its context. Investigators profiled TCR beta VDJ and CDR3 from genomic DNA template. TCRdb processed the reads anew with MiXCR; each CDR3 protein has one entry. The sample holds roughly 200,000 distinct CDR3 sequences, around 60% seen once. All patients picked for sequencing had shown, by flow cytometry, an expansion of CD8+CD57+ cells. This entry is derived from a study of CD8+CD57+ T cells in acquired aplastic anemia. On the study more broadly: Each DNA sample taken from sorted CD4+ and CD8+ cells came to around 3.4 ug on average.

There are 13 residues in the CDR3. V was shortened by 2 bases and J by 6 bases, with 10 bases between the two germline ends. The sequenced sample was sorted CD4+, CD8+, or CD8+CD57+ T cells (not recorded which) from PBMCs. This chain links TRBV12-3 or TRBV12-4 with TRBJ1-2, with D hard to call. This sequence originates from a human donor with aplastic anemia. CDR3 bases: TGTGCCAGCAGTTTAAGAGGGAAGAATGGCTACACCTTC. The encoded protein is CASSLRGKNGYTF.